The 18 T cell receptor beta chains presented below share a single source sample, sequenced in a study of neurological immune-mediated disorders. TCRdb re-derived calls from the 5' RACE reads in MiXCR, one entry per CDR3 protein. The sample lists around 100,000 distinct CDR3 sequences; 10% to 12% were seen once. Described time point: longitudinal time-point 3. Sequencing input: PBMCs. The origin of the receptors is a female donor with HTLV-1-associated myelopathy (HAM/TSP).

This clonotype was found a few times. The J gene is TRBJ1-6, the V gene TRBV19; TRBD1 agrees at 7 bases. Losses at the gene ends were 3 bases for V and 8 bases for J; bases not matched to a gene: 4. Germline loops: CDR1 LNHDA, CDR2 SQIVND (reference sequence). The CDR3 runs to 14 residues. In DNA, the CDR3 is TGTGCCAGTAGTATGGACCAGGGGGATTCACCCCTCCACTTT. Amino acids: CASSMDQGDSPLHF.

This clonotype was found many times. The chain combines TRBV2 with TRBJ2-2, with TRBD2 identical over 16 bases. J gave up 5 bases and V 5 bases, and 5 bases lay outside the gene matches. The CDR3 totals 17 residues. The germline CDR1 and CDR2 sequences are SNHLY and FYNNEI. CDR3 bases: TGTGCCAGCAGTTTGGGACTAGCGGGGGGGCGTACCGGGGAGCTGTTTTTT. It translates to CASSLGLAGGRTGELFF.

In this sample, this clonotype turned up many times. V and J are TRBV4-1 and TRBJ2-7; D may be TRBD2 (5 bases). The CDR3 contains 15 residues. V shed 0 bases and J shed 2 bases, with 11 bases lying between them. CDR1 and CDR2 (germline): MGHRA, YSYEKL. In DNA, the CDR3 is TGCGCCAGCAGCCAAGATCGAACGGGGACCTACGAGCAGTACTTC. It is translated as CASSQDRTGTYEQYF.

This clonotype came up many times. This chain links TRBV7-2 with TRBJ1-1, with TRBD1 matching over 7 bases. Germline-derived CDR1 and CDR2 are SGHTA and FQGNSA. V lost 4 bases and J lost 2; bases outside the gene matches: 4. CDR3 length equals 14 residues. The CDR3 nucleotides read TGTGCCAGCAGCTACGGGACAGCTAACACTGAAGCTTTCTTT. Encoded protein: CASSYGTANTEAFF.

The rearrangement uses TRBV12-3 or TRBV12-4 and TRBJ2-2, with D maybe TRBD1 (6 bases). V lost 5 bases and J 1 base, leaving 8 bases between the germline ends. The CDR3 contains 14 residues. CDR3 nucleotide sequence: TGTGCCAGCAGTAGGGGACAGAACACCGGGGAGCTGTTTTTT. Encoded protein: CASSRGQNTGELFF.

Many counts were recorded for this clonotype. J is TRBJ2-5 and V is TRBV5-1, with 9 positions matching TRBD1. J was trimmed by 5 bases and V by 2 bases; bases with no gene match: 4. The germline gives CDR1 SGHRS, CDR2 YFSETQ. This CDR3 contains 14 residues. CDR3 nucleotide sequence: TGCGCCAGCAGCTTTTCCGGACAGGGGGAGACCCAGTACTTC. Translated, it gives CASSFSGQGETQYF.

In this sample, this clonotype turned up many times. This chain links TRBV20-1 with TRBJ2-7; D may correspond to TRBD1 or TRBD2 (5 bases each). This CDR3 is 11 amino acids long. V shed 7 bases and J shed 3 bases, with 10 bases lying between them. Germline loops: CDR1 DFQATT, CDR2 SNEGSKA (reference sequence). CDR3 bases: TGCAGTGTTAATGGGGGCTACGAGCAGTACTTC. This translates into CSVNGGYEQYF.

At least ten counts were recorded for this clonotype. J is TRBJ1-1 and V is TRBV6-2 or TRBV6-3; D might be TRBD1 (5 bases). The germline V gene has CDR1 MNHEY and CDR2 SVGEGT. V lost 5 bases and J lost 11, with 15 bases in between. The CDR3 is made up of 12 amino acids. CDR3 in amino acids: CASSVNRLRAFF. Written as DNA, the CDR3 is TGTGCCAGCAGTGTGAACAGGCTTCGGGCTTTCTTT.

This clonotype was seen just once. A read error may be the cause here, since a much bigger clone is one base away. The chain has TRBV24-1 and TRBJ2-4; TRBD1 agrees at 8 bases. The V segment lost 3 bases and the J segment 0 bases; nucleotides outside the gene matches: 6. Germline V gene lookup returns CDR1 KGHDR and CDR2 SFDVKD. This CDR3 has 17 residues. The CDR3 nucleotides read TGTGCCACCAGTGATGGACAGGGAACCTCAGCCAAAAACATTCAGTACTTC. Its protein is CATSDGQGTSAKNIQYF.

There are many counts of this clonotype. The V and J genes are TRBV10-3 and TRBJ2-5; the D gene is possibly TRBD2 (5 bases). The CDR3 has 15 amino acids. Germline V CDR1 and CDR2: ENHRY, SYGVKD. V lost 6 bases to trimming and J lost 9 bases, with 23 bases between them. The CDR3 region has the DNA TGTGCCATCAGCGAGGTGGGGTATGGGGAGAGACCCCAGTACTTC. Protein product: CAISEVGYGERPQYF.

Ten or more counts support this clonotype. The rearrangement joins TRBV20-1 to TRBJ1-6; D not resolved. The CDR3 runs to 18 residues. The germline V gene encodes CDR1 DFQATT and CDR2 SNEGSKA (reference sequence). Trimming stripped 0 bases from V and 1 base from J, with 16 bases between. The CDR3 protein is CSARDPGHSPSYNSPLHF. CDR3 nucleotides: TGCAGTGCTAGAGATCCGGGCCACAGCCCATCCTATAATTCACCCCTCCACTTT.

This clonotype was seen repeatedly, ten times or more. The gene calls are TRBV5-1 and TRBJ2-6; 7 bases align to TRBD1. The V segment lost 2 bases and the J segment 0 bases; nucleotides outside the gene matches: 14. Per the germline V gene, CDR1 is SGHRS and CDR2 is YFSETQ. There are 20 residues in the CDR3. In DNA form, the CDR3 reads TGCGCCAGCAGCTTACTACCCCAGACAGGGAAATACTCTGGGGCCAACGTCCTGACTTTC. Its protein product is CASSLLPQTGKYSGANVLTF.

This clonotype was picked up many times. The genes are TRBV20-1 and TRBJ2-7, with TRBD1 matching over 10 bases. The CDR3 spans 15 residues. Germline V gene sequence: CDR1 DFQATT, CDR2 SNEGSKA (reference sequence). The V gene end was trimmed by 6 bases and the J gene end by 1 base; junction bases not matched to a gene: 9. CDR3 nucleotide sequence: TGCAGTGCCTCTCCCGGACAGGGGGATTCCTACGAGCAGTACTTC. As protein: CSASPGQGDSYEQYF.

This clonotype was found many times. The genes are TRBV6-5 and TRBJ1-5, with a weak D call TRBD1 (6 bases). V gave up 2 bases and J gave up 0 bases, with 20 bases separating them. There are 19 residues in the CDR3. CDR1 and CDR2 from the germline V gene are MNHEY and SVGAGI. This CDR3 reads CASSYIRFTGKISNQPQHF. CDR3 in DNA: TGTGCCAGCAGTTACATAAGATTTACAGGGAAGATTAGCAATCAGCCCCAGCATTTT.

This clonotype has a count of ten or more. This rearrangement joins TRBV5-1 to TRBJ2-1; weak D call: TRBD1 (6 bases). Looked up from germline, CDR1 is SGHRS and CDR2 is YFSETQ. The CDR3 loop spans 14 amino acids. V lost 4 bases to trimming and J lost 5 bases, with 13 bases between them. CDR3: CASSVGDKDNEQFF. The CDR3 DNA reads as TGCGCCAGCAGCGTCGGGGACAAGGACAATGAGCAGTTCTTC. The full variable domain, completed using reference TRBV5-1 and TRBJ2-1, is KAGVTQTPRYLIKTRGQQVTLSCSPISGHRSVSWYQQTPGQGLQFLFEYFSETQRNKGNFPGRFSGRQFSNSRSEMNVSTLELGDSALYLCASSVGDKDNEQFFGPGTRLTVL.

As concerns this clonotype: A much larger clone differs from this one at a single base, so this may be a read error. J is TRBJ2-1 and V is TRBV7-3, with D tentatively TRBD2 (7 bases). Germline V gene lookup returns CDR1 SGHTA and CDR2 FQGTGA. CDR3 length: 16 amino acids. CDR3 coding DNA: TGTACCAGCAGCTTAACCCCCGCGGGGGCCCCGGGCGAGCAGTTCTTC. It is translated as CTSSLTPAGAPGEQFF.

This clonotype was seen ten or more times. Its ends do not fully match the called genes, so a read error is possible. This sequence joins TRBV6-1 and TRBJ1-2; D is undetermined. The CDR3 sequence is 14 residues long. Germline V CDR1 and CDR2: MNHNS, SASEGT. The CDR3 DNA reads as TGTGTCAGCAGCGGACGACCTGGGGTTTATGGCTACACCTTC. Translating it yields CVSSGRPGVYGYTF.

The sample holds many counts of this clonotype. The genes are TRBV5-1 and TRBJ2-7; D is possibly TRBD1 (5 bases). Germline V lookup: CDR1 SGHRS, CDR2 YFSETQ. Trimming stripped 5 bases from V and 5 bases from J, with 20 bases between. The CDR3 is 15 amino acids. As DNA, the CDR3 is TGCGCCAGCAGATACTTAGGGGTTTCGGGCGACGAGCAGTACTTC. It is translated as CASRYLGVSGDEQYF.